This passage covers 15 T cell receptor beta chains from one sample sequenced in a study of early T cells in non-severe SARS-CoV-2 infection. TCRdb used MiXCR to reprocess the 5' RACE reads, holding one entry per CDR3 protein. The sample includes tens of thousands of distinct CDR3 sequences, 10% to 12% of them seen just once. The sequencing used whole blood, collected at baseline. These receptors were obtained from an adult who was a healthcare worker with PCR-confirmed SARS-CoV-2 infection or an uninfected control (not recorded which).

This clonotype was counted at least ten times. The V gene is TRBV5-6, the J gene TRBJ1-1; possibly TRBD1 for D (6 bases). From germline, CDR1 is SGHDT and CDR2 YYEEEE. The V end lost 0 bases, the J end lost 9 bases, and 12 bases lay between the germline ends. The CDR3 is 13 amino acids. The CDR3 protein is CASSLGQEPKAFF. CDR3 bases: TGTGCCAGCAGCTTGGGACAGGAGCCGAAAGCTTTCTTT.

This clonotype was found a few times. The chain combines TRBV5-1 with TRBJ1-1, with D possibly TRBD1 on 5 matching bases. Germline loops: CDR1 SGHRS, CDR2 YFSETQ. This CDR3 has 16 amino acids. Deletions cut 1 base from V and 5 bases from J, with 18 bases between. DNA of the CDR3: TGCGCCAGCAGCTTGTTGTCCGGGGCTATGGGAACTGAAGCTTTCTTT. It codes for CASSLLSGAMGTEAFF.

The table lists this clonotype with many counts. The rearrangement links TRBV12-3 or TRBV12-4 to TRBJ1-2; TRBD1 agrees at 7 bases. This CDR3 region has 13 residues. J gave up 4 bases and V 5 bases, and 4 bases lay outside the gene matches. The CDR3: CASSDTGAYGYTF. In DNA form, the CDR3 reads TGTGCCAGCAGTGATACAGGGGCCTATGGCTACACCTTC.

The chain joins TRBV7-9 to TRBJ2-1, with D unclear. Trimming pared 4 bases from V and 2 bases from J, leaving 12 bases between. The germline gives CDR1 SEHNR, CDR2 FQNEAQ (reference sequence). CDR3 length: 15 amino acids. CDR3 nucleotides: TGTGCCAGCAGCTACCCGCCTACGGCCTACAATGAGCAGTTCTTC. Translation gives CASSYPPTAYNEQFF.

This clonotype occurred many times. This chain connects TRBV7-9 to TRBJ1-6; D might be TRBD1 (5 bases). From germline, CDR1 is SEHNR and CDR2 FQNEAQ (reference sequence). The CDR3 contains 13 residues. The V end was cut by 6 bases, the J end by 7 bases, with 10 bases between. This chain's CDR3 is CASSRDPNSPLHF. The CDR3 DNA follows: TGTGCCAGCAGTAGGGACCCAAATTCACCCCTCCACTTT.

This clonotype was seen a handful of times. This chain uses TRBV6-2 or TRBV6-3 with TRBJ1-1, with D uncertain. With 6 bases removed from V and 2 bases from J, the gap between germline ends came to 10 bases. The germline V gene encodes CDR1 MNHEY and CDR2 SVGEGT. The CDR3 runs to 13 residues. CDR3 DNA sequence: TGTGCCAGCAGCCACCGGACCAACACTGAAGCTTTCTTT. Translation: CASSHRTNTEAFF.

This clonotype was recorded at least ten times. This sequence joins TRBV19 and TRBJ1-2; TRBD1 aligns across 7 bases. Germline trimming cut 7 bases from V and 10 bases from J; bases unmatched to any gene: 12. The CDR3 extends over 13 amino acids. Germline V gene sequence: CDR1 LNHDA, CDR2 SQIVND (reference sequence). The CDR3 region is CASTPTGPLTYTF. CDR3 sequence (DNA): TGTGCCAGTACCCCGACAGGGCCCCTGACCTACACCTTC.

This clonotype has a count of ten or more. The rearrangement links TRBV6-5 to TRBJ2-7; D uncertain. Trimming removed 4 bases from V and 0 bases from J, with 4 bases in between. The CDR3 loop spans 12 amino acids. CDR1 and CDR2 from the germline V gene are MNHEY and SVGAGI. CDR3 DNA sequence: TGTGCCAGCAGTTCCCCCTCCTACGAGCAGTACTTC. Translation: CASSSPSYEQYF.

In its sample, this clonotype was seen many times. CDR3 sequence (DNA): TGTGCCAGCTCACCATCCAGGGGGGCAGCCTACGAGCAGTACTTC. It specifies CASSPSRGAAYEQYF. This chain connects TRBV18 to TRBJ2-7, with a weak D call TRBD1 (7 bases). The germline CDR1 and CDR2 sequences are KGHSH and LQKENI. CDR3 size: 15 residues. V was clipped by 2 bases and J by 2 bases, with 13 bases between them.

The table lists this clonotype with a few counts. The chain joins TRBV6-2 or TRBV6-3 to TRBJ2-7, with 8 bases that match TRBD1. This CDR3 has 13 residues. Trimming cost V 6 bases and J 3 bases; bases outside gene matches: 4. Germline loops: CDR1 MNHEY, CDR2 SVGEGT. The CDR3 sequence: CASRTGVLYEQYF. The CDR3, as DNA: TGTGCCAGCAGGACAGGGGTCCTCTACGAGCAGTACTTC.

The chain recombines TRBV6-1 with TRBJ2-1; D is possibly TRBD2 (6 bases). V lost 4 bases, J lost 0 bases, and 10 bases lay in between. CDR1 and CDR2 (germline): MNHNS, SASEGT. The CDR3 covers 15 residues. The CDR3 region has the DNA TGTGCCAGCAGTGGGTTGGGGGGCTCCTACAATGAGCAGTTCTTC. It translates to CASSGLGGSYNEQFF.

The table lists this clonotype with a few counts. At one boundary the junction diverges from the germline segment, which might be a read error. In nucleotides, the CDR3 is TGTCTCTACTCCGTTGGAAGCAGAGGAGGCTACACCTTC. It encodes CLYSVGSRGGYTF. V usage is TRBV20-1 and J usage is TRBJ1-2; D not resolved. Germline CDR1 DFQATT, CDR2 SNEGSKA (reference sequence). This CDR3 is built from 13 residues.

The CDR3 DNA is TGTGCCAGCTCCCGGGCGGTCGGGGAGCTGTTTTTT. It yields the protein CASSRAVGELFF. The chain joins TRBV6-6 to TRBJ2-2; D is undetermined. The CDR3 has 12 residues. With 8 bases removed from V and 7 bases from J, the gap between germline ends came to 11 bases. Germline V gene data show CDR1 as MNHNY and CDR2 as SVGAGI (reference sequence).

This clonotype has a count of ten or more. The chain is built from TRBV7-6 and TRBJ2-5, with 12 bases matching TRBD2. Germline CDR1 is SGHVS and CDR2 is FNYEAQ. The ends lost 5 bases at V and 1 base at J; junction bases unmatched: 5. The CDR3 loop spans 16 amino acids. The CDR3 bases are TGTGCCAGCAGCCCACTAGCGGGGGGCCCCCAAGAGACCCAGTACTTC. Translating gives CASSPLAGGPQETQYF.

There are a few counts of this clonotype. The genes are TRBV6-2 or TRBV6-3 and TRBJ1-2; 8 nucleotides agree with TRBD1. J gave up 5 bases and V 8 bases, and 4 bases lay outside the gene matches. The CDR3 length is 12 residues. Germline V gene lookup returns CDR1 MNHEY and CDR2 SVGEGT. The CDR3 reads CASFQGAYGYTF. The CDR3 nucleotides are TGTGCCAGCTTTCAGGGGGCGTATGGCTACACCTTC.